Listed below are T cell receptor beta chains from one sample, sequenced in a study of T-cell memory formation after mild COVID-19. TCRdb fed the 5' RACE reads into MiXCR, producing one record per CDR3 protein. This sample has fewer than 600,000 distinct CDR3 sequences, with about 20% found just once. The sample comprised PBMCs or a T cell subset sorted from them (not recorded which). These receptors all stem from an adult woman who had mild COVID-19 (a few samples of this study predate the infection). Cell type and time point are not known. Both conserved end residues are part of each CDR3. The D gene is left open where the match is weak. Only some rows state a clone size, as once, few, many or a class for expanded clones.

>NA|TRBV11-2|TRBJ2-3|TRBD1
CASSLGVGTGSTDTQYF
TGTGCCAGCAGCTTAGGAGTAGGGACAGGGTCCACAGATACGCAGTATTTT
>few|TRBV10-3|TRBJ1-1|NA
CAITEVPGTEAFF
TGTGCCATCACCGAGGTTCCGGGCACTGAAGCTTTCTTT
>NA|TRBV6-2/TRBV6-3|TRBJ1-2|NA
CASTPAGGPYGYTF
TGTGCCAGCACCCCGGCGGGAGGACCCTATGGCTACACCTTC
>NA|TRBV5-1|TRBJ2-2|NA
CASSLLSLRTGELFF
TGCGCCAGCAGCCTCCTCTCCCTAAGGACCGGGGAGCTGTTTTTT
>NA|TRBV24-1|TRBJ1-1|NA
CATSDSRQNTEAFF
TGTGCCACCAGTGATTCAAGACAGAACACTGAAGCTTTCTTT
>NA|TRBV29-1|TRBJ2-6|TRBD2
CSVEERDNVLTF
TGCAGCGTCGAAGAGCGGGACAACGTCCTGACTTTC
>NA|TRBV7-9|TRBJ1-4|NA
CASSLAGSSGGKLFF
TGTGCCAGCAGCTTAGCCGGGTCATCCGGGGGGAAACTGTTTTTT
>NA|TRBV3-1|TRBJ2-2|TRBD2
CASSGTSGATGELFF
TGTGCCAGCAGCGGAACTAGCGGCGCCACCGGGGAGCTGTTTTTT
>few|TRBV30|TRBJ2-7|NA
CAWIAGAYEQYF
TGTGCCTGGATTGCAGGGGCCTACGAGCAGTACTTC
>few|TRBV6-6|TRBJ2-2|NA
CASRQGYTGELFF
TGTGCCAGCAGGCAGGGGTACACCGGGGAGCTGTTTTTT
>many|TRBV7-2|TRBJ2-2|TRBD2
CASSLGGGSGRGVGELFF
TGTGCCAGCAGCTTAGGTGGTGGTAGCGGGAGAGGAGTCGGGGAGCTGTTTTTT
>NA|TRBV5-4|TRBJ2-1|NA
CASSFRGGAVNEQFF
TGTGCCAGCAGCTTTAGAGGGGGGGCCGTCAATGAGCAGTTCTTC
>few|TRBV6-5|TRBJ1-1|TRBD1
CASSSQDRASYTEAFF
TGTGCCAGCAGTTCCCAGGACAGGGCATCGTACACTGAAGCTTTCTTT
>many|TRBV5-5|TRBJ2-7|TRBD1
CASSNRDRGLYEQYF
TGTGCCAGCAGCAACCGGGACAGGGGGTTGTACGAGCAGTACTTC
>few|TRBV12-3/TRBV12-4|TRBJ2-2|NA
CASSFAILAGAGELFF
TGTGCCAGCAGTTTCGCCATCCTGGCTGGGGCCGGGGAGCTGTTTTTT
>NA|TRBV4-1|TRBJ1-1|NA
CASSQDAEGGTEAFF
TGCGCCAGCAGCCAAGATGCTGAAGGCGGGACTGAAGCTTTCTTT
>NA|TRBV7-7|TRBJ1-1|NA
CAISTHPGDTEAFF
TGTGCCATATCCACCCACCCCGGGGACACTGAAGCTTTCTTT
>once|TRBV27|TRBJ2-2|NA
CASSLSPSELPGELFF
TGTGCCAGCAGTTTATCGCCTAGCGAGCTTCCCGGGGAGCTGTTTTTT
>NA|TRBV20-1|TRBJ2-7|TRBD1
CSARATGGFYEQYF
TGCAGTGCTAGAGCGACAGGGGGCTTCTACGAGCAGTACTTC
>NA|TRBV27|TRBJ2-5|TRBD2
CASSPRTSGVETQYF
TGTGCCAGCAGTCCCCGGACTAGCGGGGTGGAGACCCAGTACTTC
>NA|TRBV18|TRBJ2-7|TRBD1
CASSPAGTVNYEQYF
TGTGCCAGCTCACCAGCCGGGACAGTGAACTACGAGCAGTACTTC
>many|TRBV5-1|TRBJ2-1|NA
CASSRSEYGYNEQFF
TGCGCCAGCAGCAGGTCGGAGTACGGCTACAATGAGCAGTTCTTC
>few|TRBV6-5|TRBJ1-4|NA
CASSSAGAPDEKLFF
TGTGCCAGCAGTTCTGCCGGTGCGCCAGATGAAAAACTGTTTTTT
>NA|TRBV3-1|TRBJ2-7|NA
CASSQGAPGVFGEQYF
TGTGCCAGCAGCCAAGGGGCCCCCGGGGTGTTTGGCGAGCAGTACTTC
>NA|TRBV7-2|TRBJ1-2|NA
CASSQSQGTGGYTF
TGTGCCAGCAGTCAATCCCAGGGCACTGGAGGCTACACCTTC
>NA|TRBV5-1|TRBJ1-2|TRBD1
CASGQDPRDYGYTF
TGCGCCAGCGGACAGGACCCGAGGGACTATGGCTACACCTTC
>few|TRBV12-3/TRBV12-4|TRBJ1-1|NA
CASKVSGWDTEAFF
TGTGCCAGCAAGGTATCGGGGTGGGACACTGAAGCTTTCTTT
>NA|TRBV20-1|TRBJ1-4|NA
CSARSPSGAKGEKLFF
TGCAGTGCTAGATCCCCCTCCGGCGCCAAAGGCGAAAAACTGTTTTTT
>many|TRBV20-1|TRBJ2-3|TRBD2
CSARTPSGVLTDTQYF
TGCAGTGCTAGAACGCCTAGCGGGGTACTCACAGATACGCAGTATTTT
>NA|TRBV12-3/TRBV12-4|TRBJ1-5|TRBD1
CASRRGTGLSNQPQHF
TGTGCCAGCAGACGCGGGACAGGGTTGAGCAATCAGCCCCAGCATTTT
>few|TRBV9|TRBJ2-1|TRBD2
CASSVDGGSSYNEQFF
TGTGCCAGCAGCGTAGATGGCGGGAGTTCCTACAATGAGCAGTTCTTC
>few|TRBV7-9|TRBJ1-2|NA
CASSLRRGNYGYTF
TGTGCCAGCAGCTTAAGGAGGGGGAACTATGGCTACACCTTC
>NA|TRBV9|TRBJ2-3|NA
CASSLYPGSTDTQYF
TGTGCCAGCTCCTTGTATCCAGGGAGCACAGATACGCAGTATTTT
>NA|TRBV6-2/TRBV6-3|TRBJ1-1|NA
CASSYEVVSEAFF
TGTGCCAGCAGTTATGAAGTCGTCAGCGAAGCTTTCTTT
>once|TRBV6-6|TRBJ2-5|TRBD1
CASRGGQGSLETQYF
TGTGCCAGCAGAGGGGGACAGGGTTCTTTGGAGACCCAGTACTTC
>few|TRBV4-1|TRBJ2-1|TRBD2
CASSQGPGTGRNEQFF
TGCGCCAGCAGCCAAGGCCCCGGGACCGGGAGGAATGAGCAGTTCTTC
>few|TRBV7-8|TRBJ1-6|TRBD1
CASSFHRDRANSPLHF
TGTGCCAGCAGCTTCCACCGGGACAGGGCTAATTCACCCCTCCACTTT
>few|TRBV6-5|TRBJ1-2|NA
CASTGLGVGYTF
TGTGCCAGCACCGGGCTGGGGGTCGGCTACACCTTC
>many|TRBV7-8|TRBJ1-1|NA
CASSLATEAFF
TGTGCCAGCAGCTTAGCCACTGAAGCTTTCTTT
>NA|TRBV5-1|TRBJ2-5|NA
CASSSGRDGETQYF
TGCGCCAGCAGCTCAGGCCGGGACGGGGAGACCCAGTACTTC
>few|TRBV7-3|TRBJ2-3|NA
CASSQTGTAGFADTQYF
TGTGCCAGCAGCCAGACAGGGACAGCGGGATTCGCAGATACGCAGTATTTT
>few|TRBV4-2|TRBJ2-7|NA
CASSQDPNIYYRQYF
TGTGCCAGCAGCCAAGATCCCAACATTTACTACAGGCAGTACTTC
>few|TRBV11-2|TRBJ2-2|NA
CASSLAPAVGELFF
TGTGCCAGCAGCTTAGCGCCAGCGGTCGGGGAGCTGTTTTTT
>few|TRBV18|TRBJ1-2|NA
CASSPTRKEGYTF
TGTGCCAGCTCACCAACAAGGAAGGAAGGCTACACCTTC
>NA|TRBV7-6|TRBJ2-1|NA
CASSPSTGDYYNEQFF
TGTGCCAGCAGCCCGAGCACAGGGGACTACTACAATGAGCAGTTCTTC
>NA|TRBV20-1|TRBJ2-7|TRBD2
CSASTGGSDWDEQYF
TGCAGTGCCTCTACAGGCGGGAGCGATTGGGACGAGCAGTACTTC
>NA|TRBV4-1|TRBJ1-2|NA
CASSQEEMSIYGYTF
TGCGCCAGCAGCCAAGAAGAAATGAGCATCTATGGCTACACCTTC
>many|TRBV7-6|TRBJ2-7|TRBD1
CASSLGPNRDPGQGRREQYF
TGTGCCAGCAGCTTAGGACCCAACCGAGATCCGGGACAGGGGAGGCGGGAGCAGTACTTC
>NA|TRBV9|TRBJ2-3|NA
CASTPLTGDGSSTDTQYF
TGTGCCAGCACTCCTCTTACCGGGGACGGTTCTAGCACAGATACGCAGTATTTT
>few|TRBV7-9|TRBJ2-1|NA
CASSPPINEQFF
TGTGCCAGCAGCCCGCCGATCAATGAGCAGTTCTTC
>NA|TRBV4-1|TRBJ2-3|TRBD2
CASSQGVSGGTDTQYF
TGCGCCAGCAGCCAAGGGGTTAGCGGGGGAACAGATACGCAGTATTTT
>few|TRBV5-1|TRBJ2-1|TRBD1
CASSLDPRQGVVSQFF
TGCGCCAGCAGCTTGGATCCTAGACAGGGGGTTGTATCGCAGTTCTTC
>few|TRBV11-2|TRBJ2-5|NA
CASSLGPKIQETQYF
TGTGCCAGCAGCCTAGGCCCCAAGATCCAAGAGACCCAGTACTTC
>NA|TRBV29-1|TRBJ2-7|NA
CSVYRVGGDEQYF
TGCAGCGTCTACAGGGTAGGCGGGGACGAGCAGTACTTC